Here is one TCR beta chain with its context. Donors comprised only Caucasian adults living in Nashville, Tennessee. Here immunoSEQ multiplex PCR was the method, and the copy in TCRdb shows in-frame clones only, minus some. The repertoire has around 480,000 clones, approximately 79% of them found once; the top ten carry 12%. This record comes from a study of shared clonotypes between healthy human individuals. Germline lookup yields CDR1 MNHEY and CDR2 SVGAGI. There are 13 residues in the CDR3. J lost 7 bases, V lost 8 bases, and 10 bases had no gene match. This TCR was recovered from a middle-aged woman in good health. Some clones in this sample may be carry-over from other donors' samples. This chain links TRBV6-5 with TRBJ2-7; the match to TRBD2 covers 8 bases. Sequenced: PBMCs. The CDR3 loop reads CASEVSGTGEQYF. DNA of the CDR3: TGTGCCAGCGAAGTTAGCGGGACCGGGGAGCAGTACTTC.